A single T cell receptor (beta chain) is shown here with its context. Its target is not known. The data stem from a study of a mutant IDH1 vaccine in newly diagnosed glioma. Overall study: Vaccination started 4-6 weeks after radiotherapy alone, or with temozolomide cycles. A roughly 60% male, 37.5% female split and a mean age of 40.4 years characterized treated patients.

Germline V gene data show CDR1 as SGDLS and CDR2 as YYNGEE. The CDR3 spans 15 residues. After removal of 3 bases from V and 6 bases from J, the junction contained 9 bases not matched to a gene. Data came from immunoSEQ multiplex PCR; TCRdb stores just in-frame clones and leaves some out. This sample has some 60,000 clones, with roughly 80% found just once. Time point defined: week 47, end of study. Vaccinated patients received 300 ug of mutant IDH1 20-mer peptide per dose, with topical imiquimod. The clonotype originates from a woman in her forties or fifties with glioma. This specimen was PBMCs, taken from a glioma patient whose treatment included an IDH1 peptide vaccine. The chain carries TRBV9 and TRBJ1-2; 9 positions match TRBD1. CDR3 in DNA: TGTGCCAGCAGCGCTTTCTCACAGGGGGCTGATGGCTACACCTTC. Protein: CASSAFSQGADGYTF.